A single T cell receptor (beta chain) is shown here with its context. This entry is derived from a study of T-cell memory formation after mild COVID-19. On the study more broadly: Largely, TCR clusters stayed within a single donor.

Each CDR3 protein gets one entry after TCRdb re-called the 5' RACE reads with MiXCR. The sample consists of around 300,000 distinct CDR3 sequences, over 10% of them appearing once. Trimming left V 4 bases short and J 13 bases short, with 4 bases between. CDR3 size: 9 residues. Germline assignment: CDR1 SGHAT and CDR2 FQNNGV. The sequenced material came from PBMCs or a T cell subset sorted from them (not recorded which). This sequence originates from a man younger than 35 who had mild COVID-19 (a few samples of this study predate the infection). Cell type and time point are not known. The chain links TRBV11-2 to TRBJ1-4; D not certain. The chain's CDR3 is CASSCLLFF. As DNA, the CDR3 is TGTGCCAGCAGCTGTCTACTGTTTTTT.